Presented here are 5 T cell receptor beta chains from one specimen sequenced in a study of CD8 T cells in Susac syndrome (dated by TCRdb to the late 2010s). The library relied on the immunoSEQ multiplex PCR assay. RNA was extracted using the RNeasy kit, and roughly 0.45 to 1 microgram was reverse transcribed with random hexamers. TCRdb reprocessed the public reads (quality trimming at Q25 with fastp, clone calling with MiXCR) and kept in-frame beta chains. CDR3 protein sequences are deduplicated, and each keeps its most common genes and DNA. The sample table shows some 120,000 distinct CDR3 sequences, and about 96% are seen once. The top ten clonotypes cover more than 0.09% of the sample. The material sequenced was CD4+ T cells from PBMCs. The receptors originated from a human donor in good health.

This chain connects TRBV2 to TRBJ1-5; D gene ambiguous. The CDR3 runs 16 residues. Germline CDR1 reads SNHLY; CDR2 reads FYNNEI. Trimming pared 4 bases from V and 0 bases from J, leaving 13 bases between. The CDR3 protein is CASSVSQVYSNQPQHF. The CDR3 DNA follows: TGTGCCAGCAGTGTATCACAAGTCTATAGCAATCAGCCCCAGCATTTT.

The V and J genes are TRBV7-2 and TRBJ2-7; 8 nucleotides agree with TRBD1. In germline, CDR1 is SGHTA, CDR2 FQGNSA. This CDR3 spans 14 amino acids. After removal of 5 bases from V and 9 bases from J, the junction contained 12 bases not matched to a gene. CDR3 coding DNA: TGTGCCAGCAGCCCGGGACAGGCCATGGGTGGGCAGTACTTC. Amino acid sequence: CASSPGQAMGGQYF. Filled out from reference TRBV7-2 and TRBJ2-7, the complete variable domain reads GAGVSQSPSNKVTEKGKDVELRCDPISGHTALYWYRQSLGQGLEFLIYFQGNSAPDKSGLPSDRFSAERTGGSVSTLTIQRTQQEDSAVYLCASSPGQAMGGQYFGPGTRLTVT.

This chain uses TRBV6-2 or TRBV6-3 with TRBJ2-5, with D possibly TRBD2 on 5 matching bases. The germline V gene has CDR1 MNHEY and CDR2 SVGEGT. Trimming cost V 6 bases and J 5 bases, with 16 bases left between them. This CDR3 is 14 amino acids long. The CDR3 DNA is TGTGCCAGCAGCCCCCGTGAGCGGTTGGAGACCCAGTACTTC. It specifies CASSPRERLETQYF.

V and J are TRBV2 and TRBJ2-7; no reliable D call. The germline CDR1 and CDR2 sequences are SNHLY and FYNNEI. CDR3 size: 13 residues. Deletions cut 2 bases from V and 2 bases from J, with 7 bases between. The CDR3 coding sequence is TGTGCCAGCAGTGAACCAGACACCTACGAGCAGTACTTC. Encoded protein: CASSEPDTYEQYF.

The J gene is TRBJ1-3, the V gene TRBV30, with D tentatively TRBD1 (5 bases). The germline gives CDR1 GTSNPN, CDR2 SVGIG (reference sequence). The CDR3 length is 14 residues. In nucleotides, the CDR3 is TGTGCACGGAGCAGGGATACCTCTGGAAACACCATATATTTT. It translates to CARSRDTSGNTIYF.